The 8 T cell receptor beta chains below all came from one sample that was sequenced in a study of blood T cell repertoires in COVID-19. This table comes from immunoSEQ multiplex PCR, and its TCRdb copy is limited to in-frame clones, with some not included. This sample yields 150,000 to 200,000 clones, of which about 92% are seen a single time; just under 2% belongs to the top ten. Specimen: peripheral blood. These receptors were obtained from a woman aged 55-70 years with COVID-19, enrolled during active disease.

The chain uses TRBV6-5 and TRBJ1-2; the match to TRBD1 covers 9 bases. The CDR3 is made up of 15 amino acids. V shed 5 bases, J shed 2 bases, and the junction held 6 bases outside the gene matches. Per germline, CDR1 MNHEY and CDR2 SVGAGI. CDR3 residues: CASSLGQGLNYGYTF. Written as DNA, the CDR3 is TGTGCCAGCAGTCTCGGACAGGGGCTCAACTATGGCTACACCTTC.

This sequence joins TRBV28 and TRBJ1-4; unclear D gene. The CDR3 extends over 14 amino acids. Germline V lookup: CDR1 MDHEN, CDR2 SYDVKM. V was shortened by 5 bases and J by 0 bases, with 7 bases between the two germline ends. The CDR3 DNA reads TGTGCCAGCAGTACCCCAGCAACTAATGAAAAACTGTTTTTT. It codes for CASSTPATNEKLFF.

The chain is built from TRBV5-5 and TRBJ1-4; TRBD1 is a possible D gene (6 bases). CDR1 is SGHKS, CDR2 YYEKEE, per germline (reference sequence). This CDR3 region has 14 residues. V shed 5 bases and J shed 7 bases, with 15 bases lying between them. The CDR3: CASRDAGAREKLFF. CDR3 nucleotides: TGTGCCAGCAGGGATGCAGGGGCGCGTGAAAAACTGTTTTTT.

The chain uses TRBV18 and TRBJ1-3, with 8 bases identical to TRBD1. Germline trimming cut 2 bases from V and 3 bases from J; bases unmatched to any gene: 3. CDR1 KGHSH and CDR2 LQKENI come from the germline V gene. The CDR3 has 15 amino acids. The CDR3 region has the DNA TGTGCCAGCTCACCAGGGACAGGTTTTGGAAACACCATATATTTT. Translating it yields CASSPGTGFGNTIYF.

The V and J genes are TRBV27 and TRBJ1-5; D is undetermined. Trimming took 8 bases from V and 10 from J, leaving 18 bases between them. The CDR3 loop spans 13 amino acids. Germline V gene data show CDR1 as MNHEY and CDR2 as SMNVEV (reference sequence). The CDR3 region is CASQAAIKNPQHF. In DNA form, the CDR3 reads TGTGCCAGCCAAGCGGCCATAAAAAATCCCCAGCATTTT.

The V call is TRBV4-2, the J call TRBJ1-4; 9 positions agree with TRBD1. J was trimmed by 6 bases and V by 0 bases; bases with no gene match: 5. This CDR3 is 16 amino acids long. Germline V lookup: CDR1 LGHNA, CDR2 YNFKEQ. For the CDR3, the DNA is TGTGCCAGCAGCCAAGATCCGGGACAGGGTTATGAAAAACTGTTTTTT. As protein: CASSQDPGQGYEKLFF.

This chain connects TRBV5-5 to TRBJ1-2, with no clear D. The CDR3 totals 13 residues. V gave up 0 bases and J gave up 3 bases, with 6 bases separating them. Germline loops: CDR1 SGHKS, CDR2 YYEKEE (reference sequence). CDR3 nucleotide sequence: TGTGCCAGCAGCTTGGCCGGGGACTATGGCTACACCTTC. Translation: CASSLAGDYGYTF.

This clone was picked up one time. J is TRBJ2-7 and V is TRBV10-3; D may be TRBD2 (6 bases). Germline V gives CDR1 ENHRY, CDR2 SYGVKD. CDR3 length: 15 amino acids. V shed 2 bases and J shed 4 bases, with 15 bases lying between them. The CDR3 DNA sequence: TGTGCCATCAGTGAGAGTCCGGGGACTCAATACGAGCAGTACTTC. It translates to CAISESPGTQYEQYF.